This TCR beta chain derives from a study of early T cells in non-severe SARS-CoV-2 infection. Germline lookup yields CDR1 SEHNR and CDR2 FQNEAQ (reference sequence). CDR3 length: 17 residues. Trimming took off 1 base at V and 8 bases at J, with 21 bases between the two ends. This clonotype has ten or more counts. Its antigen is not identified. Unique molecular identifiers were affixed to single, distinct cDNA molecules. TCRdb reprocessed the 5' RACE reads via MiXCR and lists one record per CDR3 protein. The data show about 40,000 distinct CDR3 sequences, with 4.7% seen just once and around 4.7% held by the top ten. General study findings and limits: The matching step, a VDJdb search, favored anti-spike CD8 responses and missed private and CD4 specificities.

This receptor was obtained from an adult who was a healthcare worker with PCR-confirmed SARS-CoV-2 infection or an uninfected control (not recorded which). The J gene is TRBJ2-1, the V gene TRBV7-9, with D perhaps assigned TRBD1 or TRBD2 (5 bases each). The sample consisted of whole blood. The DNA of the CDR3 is TGTGCCAGCAGCTTAGGGTCACGGGGCCTCCGGGCCGATGAGCAGTTCTTC. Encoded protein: CASSLGSRGLRADEQFF.